This TCR beta chain was sequenced in a study of regulatory T cells in long-lasting Graves disease. Study-wide background: Persistent Graves' disease denoted over 5 years of antithyroid drugs plus positive TSH receptor antibodies. The study's findings and limits: Clonotypes that were public and shared totalled around 2,700 in persistent patients versus 850 to 1,000 in new patients.

This sample's time point: persistent/refractory GD, antithyroid drugs over 5 years with positive TRAb. The TCR library was made from RNA that had been extracted from PBMCs in TRIzol. Patients came from an endocrinology department in Xi'an, China. Details on this clonotype: The antigen is unknown.

In building TCR beta libraries, iRepertoire HTBI primers were used together with Arm-PCR of CDR3 regions. TCRdb ran MiXCR on the multiplex PCR reads and lists one entry per CDR3 protein. The table includes over 450,000 distinct CDR3 sequences, about a fifth detected once. The CDR3 sequence is 17 residues long. After removal of 4 bases from V and 2 bases from J, the junction contained 14 bases not matched to a gene. Germline loops: CDR1 SGDLS, CDR2 YYNGEE. Material: peripheral blood mononuclear cells (PBMCs), obtained when the disease was refractory, from a patient treated with antithyroid drugs. This receptor was identified in a female donor with Graves disease. V usage is TRBV9 and J usage is TRBJ2-7; 8 nucleotides align to TRBD2. CDR3 residues: CASSPFPRAGGTYEQYF. DNA for the CDR3: TGTGCCAGCAGCCCATTCCCCAGGGCGGGAGGTACCTACGAGCAGTACTTC.